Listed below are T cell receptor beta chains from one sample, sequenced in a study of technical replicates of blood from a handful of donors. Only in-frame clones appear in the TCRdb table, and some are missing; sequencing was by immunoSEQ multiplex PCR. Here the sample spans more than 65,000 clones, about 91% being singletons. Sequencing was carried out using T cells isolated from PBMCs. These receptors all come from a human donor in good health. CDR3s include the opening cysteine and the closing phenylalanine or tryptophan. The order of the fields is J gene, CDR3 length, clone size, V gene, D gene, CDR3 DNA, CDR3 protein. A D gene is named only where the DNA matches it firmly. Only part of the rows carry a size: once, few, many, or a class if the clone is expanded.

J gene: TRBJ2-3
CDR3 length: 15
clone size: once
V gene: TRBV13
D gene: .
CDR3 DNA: TGTGCCAGCAGCCCAATCACAGAAATCACAGATACGCAGTATTTT
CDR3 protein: CASSPITEITDTQYF

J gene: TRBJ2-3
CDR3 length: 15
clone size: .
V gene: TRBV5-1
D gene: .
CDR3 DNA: TGCGCCAGCAGCTTGGGGCGGGCGGGGACAGATACGCAGTATTTT
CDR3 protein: CASSLGRAGTDTQYF

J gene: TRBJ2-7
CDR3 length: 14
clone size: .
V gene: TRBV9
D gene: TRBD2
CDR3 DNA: TGTGCCAGCAGCGTATCGGGACTAGCCTACGAGCAGTACTTC
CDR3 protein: CASSVSGLAYEQYF

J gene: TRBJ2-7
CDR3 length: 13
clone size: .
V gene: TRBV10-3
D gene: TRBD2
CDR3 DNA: TGTGCCATCAGCCTAGCGGGAGGGACCGAGCAGTACTTC
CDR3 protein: CAISLAGGTEQYF

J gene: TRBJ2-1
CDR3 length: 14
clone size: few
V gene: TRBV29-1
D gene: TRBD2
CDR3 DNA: TGCAGCGTCCAAGCGGGAGTAAATGTGAATGAGCAGTTCTTC
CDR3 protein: CSVQAGVNVNEQFF

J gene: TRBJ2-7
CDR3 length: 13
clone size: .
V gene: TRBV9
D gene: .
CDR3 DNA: TGTGCCAGCAGCGTGGACTGGGCCTACGAGCAGTACTTC
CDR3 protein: CASSVDWAYEQYF

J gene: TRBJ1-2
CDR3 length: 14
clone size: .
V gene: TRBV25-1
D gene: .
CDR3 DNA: TGTGCCAGCAGTGAAGGAGAGTCCTTCTATGGCTACACCTTC
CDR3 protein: CASSEGESFYGYTF

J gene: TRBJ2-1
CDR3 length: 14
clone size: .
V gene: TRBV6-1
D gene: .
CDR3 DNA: TGTGCCAGCAGTGAAAGACAGTCCTACAATGAGCAGTTCTTC
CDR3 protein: CASSERQSYNEQFF

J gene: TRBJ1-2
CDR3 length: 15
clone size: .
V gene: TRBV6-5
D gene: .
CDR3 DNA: TGTGCCAGCAGTCCTGATGACAGGCGCCCCTATGGCTACACCTTC
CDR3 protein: CASSPDDRRPYGYTF

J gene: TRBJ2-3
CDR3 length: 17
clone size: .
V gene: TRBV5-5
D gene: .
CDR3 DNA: TGTGCCAGCAGCTTAGATCTTAGCCCGCTTAGCACAGATACGCAGTATTTT
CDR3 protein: CASSLDLSPLSTDTQYF

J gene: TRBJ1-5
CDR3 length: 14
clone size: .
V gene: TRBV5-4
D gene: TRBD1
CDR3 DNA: TGTGCCAGCAGTTCCGGGACAGGGGTTCAGCCCCAGCATTTT
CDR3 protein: CASSSGTGVQPQHF

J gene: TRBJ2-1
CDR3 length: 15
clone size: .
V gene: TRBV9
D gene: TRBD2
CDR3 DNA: TGTGCCAGCAGCTTTAGCGGGAGCTCCTACAATGAGCAGTTCTTC
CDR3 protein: CASSFSGSSYNEQFF

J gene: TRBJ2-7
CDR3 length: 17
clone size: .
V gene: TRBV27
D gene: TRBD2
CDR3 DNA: TGTGCCAGCAGCCCTCCGGGGCTAGCGGGCAACTCCTACGAGCAGTACTTC
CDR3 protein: CASSPPGLAGNSYEQYF

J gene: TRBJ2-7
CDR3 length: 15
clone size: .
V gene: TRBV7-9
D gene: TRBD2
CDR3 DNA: TGTGCCAGCAGCTTTGGTCCTAGCGGGACTTACGAGCAGTACTTC
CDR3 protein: CASSFGPSGTYEQYF

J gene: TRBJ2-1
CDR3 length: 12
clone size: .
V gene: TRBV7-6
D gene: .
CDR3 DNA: TGTGCCAGCAGCTCACAGTACAATGAGCAGTTCTTC
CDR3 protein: CASSSQYNEQFF

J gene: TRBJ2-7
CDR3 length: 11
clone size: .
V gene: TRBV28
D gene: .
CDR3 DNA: TGTGCCACCCAGTTTCTAGCGCTGCAGTACTTC
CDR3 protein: CATQFLALQYF

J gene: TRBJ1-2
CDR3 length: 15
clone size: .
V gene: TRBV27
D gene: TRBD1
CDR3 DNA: TGTGCCAGCAGTTCCGGGACAGGGGGCTCGGATGGCTACACCTTC
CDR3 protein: CASSSGTGGSDGYTF

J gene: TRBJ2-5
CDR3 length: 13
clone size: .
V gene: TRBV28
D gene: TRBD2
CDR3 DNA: TGTGCCGGCCAAACTAGCGCCCAAGAGACCCAGTACTTC
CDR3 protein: CAGQTSAQETQYF

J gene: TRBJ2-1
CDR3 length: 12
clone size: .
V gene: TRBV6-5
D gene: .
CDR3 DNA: TGTGCCAGCAGAGAGATTAACAATGAGCAGTTCTTC
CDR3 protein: CASREINNEQFF

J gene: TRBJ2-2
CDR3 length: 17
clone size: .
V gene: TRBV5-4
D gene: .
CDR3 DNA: TGTGCCAGCAGCTTCGGAGTGTACTACTCGAACACCGGGGAGCTGTTTTTT
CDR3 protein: CASSFGVYYSNTGELFF

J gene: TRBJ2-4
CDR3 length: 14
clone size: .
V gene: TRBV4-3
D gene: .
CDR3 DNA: TGCGCCAGCAGCCAGTCAGGGTCCAAAAACATTCAGTACTTC
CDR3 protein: CASSQSGSKNIQYF

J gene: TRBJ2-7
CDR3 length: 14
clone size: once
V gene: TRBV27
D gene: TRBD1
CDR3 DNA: TGTGCCAGCAGCATGTGGACAGGGGTTTTCGAGCAGTACTTC
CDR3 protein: CASSMWTGVFEQYF

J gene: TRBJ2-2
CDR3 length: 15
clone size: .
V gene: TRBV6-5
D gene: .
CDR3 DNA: TGTGCCAGCAGTTACTCATCAGGGGCCACCGGGGAGCTGTTTTTT
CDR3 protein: CASSYSSGATGELFF

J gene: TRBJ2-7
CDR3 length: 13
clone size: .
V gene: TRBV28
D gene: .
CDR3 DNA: TGTGCCAGCGCCACAGGGATCTCCTACGAGCAGTACTTC
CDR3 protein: CASATGISYEQYF

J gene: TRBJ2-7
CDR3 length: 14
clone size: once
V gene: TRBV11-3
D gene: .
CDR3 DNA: TGTGCCAGCACCCAAGGACTATCCGCCTACGAGCAGTACTTC
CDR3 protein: CASTQGLSAYEQYF

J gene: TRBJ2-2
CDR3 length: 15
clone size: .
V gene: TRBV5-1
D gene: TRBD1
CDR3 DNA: TGCGCCAGCAGCTTGGTCACAGGGGGCACCGGGGAGCTGTTTTTT
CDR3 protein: CASSLVTGGTGELFF

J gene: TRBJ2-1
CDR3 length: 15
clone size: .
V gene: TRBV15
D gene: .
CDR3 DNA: TGTGCCACCAGCCCTGATGGGGGGACCCACAATGAGCAGTTCTTC
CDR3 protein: CATSPDGGTHNEQFF

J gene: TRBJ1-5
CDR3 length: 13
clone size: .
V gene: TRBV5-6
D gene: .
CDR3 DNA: TGTGCCAGCAGCTTAACAGGGATTCAGCCCCAGCATTTT
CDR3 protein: CASSLTGIQPQHF

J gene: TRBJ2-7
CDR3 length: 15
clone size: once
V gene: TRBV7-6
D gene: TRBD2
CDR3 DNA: TGTGCCAGCGGAGTAGTAGCGGGAGGCCCCCAGGAGCAGTACTTC
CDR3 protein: CASGVVAGGPQEQYF

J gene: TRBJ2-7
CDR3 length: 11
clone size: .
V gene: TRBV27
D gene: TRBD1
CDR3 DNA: TGTGCCAGCAGTCAGGGGGTAGAGCAGTACTTC
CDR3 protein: CASSQGVEQYF

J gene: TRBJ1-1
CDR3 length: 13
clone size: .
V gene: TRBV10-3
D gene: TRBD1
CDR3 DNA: TGTGCCATCAAAAGCCCAGGGGGGACTGAAGCTTTCTTT
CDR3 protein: CAIKSPGGTEAFF

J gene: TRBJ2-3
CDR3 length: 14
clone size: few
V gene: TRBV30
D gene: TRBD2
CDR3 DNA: TGTGCCTGGAGTAGAACTAGCGGCACAGATACGCAGTATTTT
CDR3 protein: CAWSRTSGTDTQYF

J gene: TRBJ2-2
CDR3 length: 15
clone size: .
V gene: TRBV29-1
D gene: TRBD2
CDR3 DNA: TGCAGCGTTGAGGCGGGAGGTGCTAACACCGGGGAGCTGTTTTTT
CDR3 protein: CSVEAGGANTGELFF

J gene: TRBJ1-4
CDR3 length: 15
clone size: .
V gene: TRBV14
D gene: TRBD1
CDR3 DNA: TGTGCCAGCAGCCAAGGGGGACAGGGCCTGGAAAAACTGTTTTTT
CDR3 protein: CASSQGGQGLEKLFF

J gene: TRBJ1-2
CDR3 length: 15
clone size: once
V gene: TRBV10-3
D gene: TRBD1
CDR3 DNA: TGTGCCATCAGTGAGAGAGACAGGGGAGCCTATGGCTACACCTTC
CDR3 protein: CAISERDRGAYGYTF

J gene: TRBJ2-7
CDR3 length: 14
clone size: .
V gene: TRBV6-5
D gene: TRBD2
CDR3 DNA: TGTGCCAGCAGTTACCGGGGTAGCGGGAACGAGCAGTACTTC
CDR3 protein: CASSYRGSGNEQYF

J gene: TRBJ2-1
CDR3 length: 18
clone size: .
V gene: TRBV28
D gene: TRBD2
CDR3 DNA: TGTGCCAGCAGTTTAACGACTAGCGGGAGCATGGGTATGGATGAGCAGTTCTTC
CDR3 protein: CASSLTTSGSMGMDEQFF

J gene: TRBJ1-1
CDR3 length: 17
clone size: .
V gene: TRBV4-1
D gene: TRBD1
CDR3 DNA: TGCGCCAGCAGCCTACGCCCGGACAGGGAGAGGAGCACTGAAGCTTTCTTT
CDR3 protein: CASSLRPDRERSTEAFF

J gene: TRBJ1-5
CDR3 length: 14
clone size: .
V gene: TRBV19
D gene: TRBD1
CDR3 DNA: TGTGCCAGTAGTACGACGGGACAGACTCAGCCCCAGCATTTT
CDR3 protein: CASSTTGQTQPQHF

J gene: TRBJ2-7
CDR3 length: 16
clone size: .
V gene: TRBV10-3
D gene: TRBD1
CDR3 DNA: TGTGCCATCAGTAACACTAGAACAGGGGCGTCCTACGAGCAGTACTTC
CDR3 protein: CAISNTRTGASYEQYF

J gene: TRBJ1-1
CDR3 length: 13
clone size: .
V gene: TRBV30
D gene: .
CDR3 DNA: TGTGCCTGGAGTAGGGGGGGTCGCACTGAAGCTTTCTTT
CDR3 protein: CAWSRGGRTEAFF

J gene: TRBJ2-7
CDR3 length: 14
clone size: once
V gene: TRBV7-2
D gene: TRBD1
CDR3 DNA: TGTGCCAGCAGCTTAAGACAGGGGGCCCGGGAGCAGTACTTC
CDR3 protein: CASSLRQGAREQYF

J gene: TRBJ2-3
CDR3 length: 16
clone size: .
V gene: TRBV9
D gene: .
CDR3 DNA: TGTGCCAGCAGCGTAGTGGAGGGAGTCGGCACAGATACGCAGTATTTT
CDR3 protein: CASSVVEGVGTDTQYF

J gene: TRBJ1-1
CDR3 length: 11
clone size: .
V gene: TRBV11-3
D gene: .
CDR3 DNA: TGTGCCATCTACCGAGGCACTGAAGCTTTCTTT
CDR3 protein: CAIYRGTEAFF

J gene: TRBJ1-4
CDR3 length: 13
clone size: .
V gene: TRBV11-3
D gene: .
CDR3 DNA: TGTGCCAGCAGCTTGGAATCGGGGGAAAAACTGTTTTTT
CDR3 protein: CASSLESGEKLFF

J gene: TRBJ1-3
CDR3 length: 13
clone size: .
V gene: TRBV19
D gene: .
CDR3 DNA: TGTGCCAGTAGTTCAGGGGATGGAAACACCATATATTTT
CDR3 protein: CASSSGDGNTIYF

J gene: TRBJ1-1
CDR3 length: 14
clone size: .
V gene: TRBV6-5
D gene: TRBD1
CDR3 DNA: TGTGCCAGCAGTGACAGGGGGCCGAACACTGAAGCTTTCTTT
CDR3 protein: CASSDRGPNTEAFF

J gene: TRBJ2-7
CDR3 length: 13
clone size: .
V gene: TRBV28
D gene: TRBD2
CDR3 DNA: TGTGCCAGCAGTTATAGCGGGACCTACGAGCAGTACTTC
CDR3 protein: CASSYSGTYEQYF

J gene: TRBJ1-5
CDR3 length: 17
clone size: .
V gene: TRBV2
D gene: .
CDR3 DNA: TGTGCCAGCAGCAATGGGGGCCTCCGTGGGGGCAATCAGCCCCAGCATTTT
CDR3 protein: CASSNGGLRGGNQPQHF

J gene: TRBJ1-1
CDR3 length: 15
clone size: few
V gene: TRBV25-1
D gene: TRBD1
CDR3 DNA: TGTGCCAGCAGTTTTTTAGGGGGCTCGAACACTGAAGCTTTCTTT
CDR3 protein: CASSFLGGSNTEAFF

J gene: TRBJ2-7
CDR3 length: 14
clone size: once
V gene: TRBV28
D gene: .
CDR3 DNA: TGTGCCAGCAGTCCCGGGACTTTCTACTACGAGCAGTACTTC
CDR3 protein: CASSPGTFYYEQYF

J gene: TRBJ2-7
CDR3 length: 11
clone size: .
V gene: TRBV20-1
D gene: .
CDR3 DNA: TGCAGTGCGTCTGACTTCTACGAGCAGTACTTC
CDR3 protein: CSASDFYEQYF

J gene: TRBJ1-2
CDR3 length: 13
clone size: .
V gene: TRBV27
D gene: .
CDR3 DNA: TGTGCCAGCAGTTCACATCAGGGCAATGGCTACACCTTC
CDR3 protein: CASSSHQGNGYTF